This T cell receptor (beta chain) came from a study of Graves' ophthalmopathy and Graves' hyperthyroidism. Findings and limits, study-wide: Predictions made by the model for ophthalmopathy progression reached 70.59% sensitivity and 72% to 85% specificity. Detected in blood as well were most expanded thyroid clonotypes with frequency above 0.001.

The CDR3 is 10 amino acids. Germline CDR1 DFQATT, CDR2 SNEGSKA (reference sequence). V lost 3 bases and J lost 7, with 6 bases in between. Ophthalmopathy donors showed moderate-to-severe activity, CAS ≥3, NOSPECS ≥4 and a duration under 3 months. The PBMCs originated from more than 8 ml of fresh peripheral blood. At least ten counts were recorded for this clonotype. The antigen is unknown. Researchers took RNA transcripts and amplified TCR beta CDR3 regions from them. Scientists carried out first-round RT-PCR using HTBI primers and then a second-round multiplex PCR. Each CDR3 protein is one row after TCRdb ran MiXCR on the multiplex PCR reads. The sample lists hundreds of thousands of distinct CDR3 sequences; more than 40% were seen once.

The clonotype was recovered from an adult man with Graves' ophthalmopathy. This rearrangement joins TRBV20-1 to TRBJ1-1; D not certain. Specimen: peripheral blood. The CDR3 spells CSARRDEAFF. CDR3 nucleotide sequence: TGCAGTGCTAGGAGGGATGAAGCTTTCTTT.